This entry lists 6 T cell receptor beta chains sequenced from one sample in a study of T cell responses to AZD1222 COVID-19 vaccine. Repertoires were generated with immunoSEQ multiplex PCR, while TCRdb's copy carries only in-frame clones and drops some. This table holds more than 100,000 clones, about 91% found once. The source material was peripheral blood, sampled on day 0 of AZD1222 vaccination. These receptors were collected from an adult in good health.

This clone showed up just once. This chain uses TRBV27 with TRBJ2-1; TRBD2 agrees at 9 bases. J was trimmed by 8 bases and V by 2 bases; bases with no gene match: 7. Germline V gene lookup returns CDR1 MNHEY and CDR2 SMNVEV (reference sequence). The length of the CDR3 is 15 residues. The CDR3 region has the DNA TGTGCCAGCAGTTTAGAGCGGGGGGAGTTGGATGAGCAGTTCTTC. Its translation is CASSLERGELDEQFF.

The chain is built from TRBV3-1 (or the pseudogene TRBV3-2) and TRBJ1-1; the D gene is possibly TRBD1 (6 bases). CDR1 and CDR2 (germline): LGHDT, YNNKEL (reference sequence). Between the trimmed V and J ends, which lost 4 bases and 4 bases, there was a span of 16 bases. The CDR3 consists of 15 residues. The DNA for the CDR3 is TGTGCCAGCAGCCCCCCGACAGGTAGGACCACTGAAGCTTTCTTT. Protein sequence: CASSPPTGRTTEAFF.

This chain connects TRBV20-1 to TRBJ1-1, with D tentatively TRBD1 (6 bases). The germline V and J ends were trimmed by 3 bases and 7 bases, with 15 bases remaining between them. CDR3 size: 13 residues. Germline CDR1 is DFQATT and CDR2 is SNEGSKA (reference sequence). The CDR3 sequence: CSASPQQGFEAFF. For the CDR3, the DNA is TGCAGTGCTAGTCCTCAACAGGGATTTGAAGCTTTCTTT.

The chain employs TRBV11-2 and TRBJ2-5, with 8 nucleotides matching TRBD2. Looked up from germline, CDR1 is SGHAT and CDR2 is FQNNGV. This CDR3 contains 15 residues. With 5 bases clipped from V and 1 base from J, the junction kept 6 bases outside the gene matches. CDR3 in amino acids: CASSTLLAAQETQYF. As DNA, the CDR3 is TGTGCCAGCAGCACCCTACTAGCGGCCCAAGAGACCCAGTACTTC. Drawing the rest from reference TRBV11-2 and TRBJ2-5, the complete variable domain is EAGVAQSPRYKIIEKRQSVAFWCNPISGHATLYWYQQILGQGPKLLIQFQNNGVVDDSQLPKDRFSAERLKGVDSTLKIQPAKLEDSAVYLCASSTLLAAQETQYFGPGTRLLVL.

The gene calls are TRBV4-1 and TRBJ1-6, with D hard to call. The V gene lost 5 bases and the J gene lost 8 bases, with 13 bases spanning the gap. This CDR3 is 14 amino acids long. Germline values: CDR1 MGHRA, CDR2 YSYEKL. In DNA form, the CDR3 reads TGCGCCAGCAGCTCAGACCCGGGGTATTCACCCCTCCACTTT. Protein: CASSSDPGYSPLHF.

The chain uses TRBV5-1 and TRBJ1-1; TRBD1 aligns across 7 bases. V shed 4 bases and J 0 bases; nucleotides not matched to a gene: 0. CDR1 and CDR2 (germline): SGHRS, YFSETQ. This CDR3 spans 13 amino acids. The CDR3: CASSGTVNTEAFF. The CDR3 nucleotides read TGCGCCAGCAGCGGGACAGTGAACACTGAAGCTTTCTTT.